A single sample is the source of the 13 T cell receptor beta chains below, sequenced in a study of OX40 agonist ivuxolimab in advanced cancers. This table comes from immunoSEQ multiplex PCR, and its TCRdb copy is limited to in-frame clones, with some not included. Here the sample spans fewer than 45,000 clones, about 85% being singletons. This specimen was CD4+ or CD8+ T cells sorted from blood, taken in a trial of the OX40 agonist ivuxolimab. All receptors derive from an adult with an advanced solid tumor such as melanoma, head and neck, liver or kidney cancer.

The CDR3 DNA reads as TGCGCCAGCAGGAAAAACCCGAACACTGAAGCTTTCTTT. As protein: CASRKNPNTEAFF. The chain has TRBV4-1 and TRBJ1-1; no clear D gene. With 6 bases removed from V and 1 base from J, the gap between germline ends came to 9 bases. Germline CDR1 and CDR2: MGHRA and YSYEKL. The length of the CDR3 is 13 residues.

This chain links TRBV5-3 with TRBJ1-4; unclear D gene. TRBV5-3 is recorded as an ORF, its role being uncertain. V was cut by 3 bases and J by 7 bases, with 7 bases left in between. The CDR3 totals 12 residues. As DNA, the CDR3 is TGTGCCAGAAGCTCGAGTGGTGAAAAACTGTTTTTT. Protein: CARSSSGEKLFF.

This chain connects TRBV27 to TRBJ1-2, with TRBD1 matching 12 bases. CDR3 length equals 17 residues. J gave up 1 base and V 5 bases, and 8 bases lay outside the gene matches. CDR1 and CDR2 (germline): MNHEY, SMNVEV (reference sequence). For the CDR3, the DNA is TGTGCCAGCAGTCCCCGGGACAGGGGGCAATATAACTATGGCTACACCTTC. Its translation: CASSPRDRGQYNYGYTF.

V is TRBV11-2 and J is TRBJ1-5; no reliable D call. Looked up from germline, CDR1 is SGHAT and CDR2 is FQNNGV. V was shortened by 1 base and J by 3 bases, with 10 bases between the two germline ends. The CDR3 consists of 15 residues. CDR3: CASSLVPGFNQPQHF. The CDR3 DNA reads TGTGCCAGCAGCTTAGTTCCGGGTTTCAATCAGCCCCAGCATTTT. The full variable domain, with the rest looked up from reference TRBV11-2 and TRBJ1-5, is EAGVAQSPRYKIIEKRQSVAFWCNPISGHATLYWYQQILGQGPKLLIQFQNNGVVDDSQLPKDRFSAERLKGVDSTLKIQPAKLEDSAVYLCASSLVPGFNQPQHFGDGTRLSIL.

The chain joins TRBV6-5 to TRBJ1-1; D unresolved. Per the germline V gene, CDR1 is MNHEY and CDR2 is SVGAGI. The CDR3 has 14 residues. Deletions cut 2 bases from V and 4 bases from J, with 11 bases between. CDR3 DNA sequence: TGTGCCAGCAGTTACCTGAGCGACGGCACTGAAGCTTTCTTT. It specifies CASSYLSDGTEAFF.

The V gene is TRBV13, the J gene TRBJ1-1, with TRBD1 identical over 7 bases. This CDR3 is 15 amino acids long. The V segment lost 3 bases and the J segment 4 bases; nucleotides outside the gene matches: 8. Germline CDR1 PRHDT, CDR2 FYEKMQ (reference sequence). Here the CDR3 reads CASSFGVTGSTEAFF. The CDR3 DNA sequence: TGTGCCAGCAGCTTTGGGGTGACAGGGAGCACTGAAGCTTTCTTT.

The chain recombines TRBV29-1 with TRBJ2-5; tentative D call: TRBD1 (6 bases). Germline V gene lookup returns CDR1 SQVTM and CDR2 ANQGSEA. CDR3 length: 12 residues. Trimming stripped 5 bases from V and 2 bases from J, with 9 bases between. CDR3 sequence: CSVHQGQETQYF. DNA of the CDR3: TGCAGCGTTCACCAGGGGCAAGAGACCCAGTACTTC.

This clone showed up just a few times. The gene calls are TRBV7-9 and TRBJ2-7, with TRBD2 matching over 7 bases. Germline V gene lookup returns CDR1 SEHNR and CDR2 FQNEAQ (reference sequence). Trimming took 3 bases from V and 7 from J; bases not matched to a gene: 3. This CDR3 has 12 residues. The CDR3 bases are TGTGCCAGCAGCTTCCCTAGCGGAGAGCAGTACTTC. Protein product: CASSFPSGEQYF.

This chain links TRBV10-1 with TRBJ2-1; TRBD1 aligns across 8 bases. CDR3 length: 15 amino acids. The junction had 11 bases not matched to a gene; V was cut back by 1 base and J by 12 bases. Germline CDR1 and CDR2: WNHNN and SYGVQD (reference sequence). The CDR3 sequence: CASSELGRGRVRQFF. The CDR3, as DNA: TGCGCCAGCAGTGAGTTGGGCAGGGGGCGCGTGCGGCAGTTCTTC.

The DNA of the CDR3 is TGCGCCAGCAGCCAATACTCAGGGAGTGGAAACACCATATATTTT. Translation: CASSQYSGSGNTIYF. The rearrangement links TRBV4-3 to TRBJ1-3; the D gene is possibly TRBD1 (5 bases). In germline, CDR1 is LGHNA, CDR2 YSLEER. The CDR3 runs to 15 residues. V was clipped by 2 bases and J by 3 bases, with 11 bases between them.

This chain connects TRBV6-5 to TRBJ1-2; D ambiguous. Trimming took 5 bases from V and 4 from J, leaving 8 bases between them. Per the germline V gene, CDR1 is MNHEY and CDR2 is SVGAGI. The CDR3 has 12 residues. The CDR3 DNA follows: TGTGCCAGCAGTAAGGACCCCTATGGCTACACCTTC. Translating it yields CASSKDPYGYTF.

The table lists this clone with a few counts. The chain recombines TRBV27 with TRBJ2-1; D not certain. The length of the CDR3 is 14 residues. The V gene's germline CDR1 is MNHEY and CDR2 SMNVEV (reference sequence). V was pared by 0 bases and J by 15 bases, with 18 bases between. The DNA of the CDR3 is TGTGCCAGCAGTTTATCGAGGTCGGGTCCTCGACGGTTCTTC. Its protein product is CASSLSRSGPRRFF.

The chain joins TRBV4-1 to TRBJ1-2; D is undetermined. CDR3 length equals 15 residues. Germline values: CDR1 MGHRA, CDR2 YSYEKL. The V gene lost 1 base and the J gene lost 4 bases, with 13 bases spanning the gap. This CDR3 reads CASSQVWEGAYGYTF. The CDR3 DNA sequence: TGCGCCAGCAGCCAAGTTTGGGAAGGCGCCTATGGCTACACCTTC.